The 20 T cell receptor beta chains reported below all come from one sample, sequenced in a study of early T cells in non-severe SARS-CoV-2 infection. TCRdb re-derived calls from the 5' RACE reads in MiXCR, one entry per CDR3 protein. This sample has tens of thousands of distinct CDR3 sequences, with roughly 11% found just once. Sequences were derived from whole blood, sampled at baseline. The receptor set was obtained from an adult who was a healthcare worker with PCR-confirmed SARS-CoV-2 infection or an uninfected control (not recorded which).

This clonotype was detected a few times. This rearrangement joins TRBV29-1 to TRBJ2-3; 7 nucleotides agree with TRBD2. Germline V gene lookup returns CDR1 SQVTM and CDR2 ANQGSEA. This CDR3 spans 12 amino acids. The junction had 11 bases not matched to a gene; V was cut back by 6 bases and J by 11 bases. CDR3 residues: CSVVAGLDLQYF. The CDR3 nucleotides read TGCAGCGTCGTTGCTGGACTAGACTTGCAGTATTTT.

This chain uses TRBV3-1 with TRBJ1-4; 9 bases fit TRBD1. V shed 5 bases, J shed 5 bases, and the junction held 9 bases outside the gene matches. This CDR3 has 16 residues. Looked up from germline, CDR1 is LGHDT and CDR2 is YNNKEL (reference sequence). The CDR3 loop reads CASSGQGYVANEKLFF. CDR3 bases: TGTGCCAGCAGCGGACAGGGGTATGTCGCCAATGAAAAACTGTTTTTT.

The chain carries TRBV29-1 and TRBJ2-7, with D unresolved. CDR1 and CDR2 (germline): SQVTM, ANQGSEA. The CDR3 length is 13 residues. The ends were cut back, 7 bases at V and 1 base at J, with 14 bases in the middle. This chain's CDR3 is CSAHGQTSYEQYF. In DNA, the CDR3 is TGCAGCGCCCACGGGCAGACGTCCTACGAGCAGTACTTC.

The rearrangement joins TRBV7-3 to TRBJ2-1; either TRBD1 or TRBD2 may supply D (5 bases each). CDR3 length equals 17 residues. Germline-derived CDR1 and CDR2 are SGHTA and FQGTGA. With 5 bases removed from V and 6 bases from J, the gap between germline ends came to 23 bases. The CDR3 DNA reads as TGTGCCAGCAGCCCCTCCTCCGGGACCACCCTCGGCAATGAGCAGTTCTTC. It specifies CASSPSSGTTLGNEQFF.

This sequence joins TRBV9 and TRBJ2-7, with 8 bases aligning to TRBD1. The length of the CDR3 is 14 residues. The ends lost 5 bases at V and 0 bases at J; junction bases unmatched: 4. Germline V lookup: CDR1 SGDLS, CDR2 YYNGEE. The chain's CDR3 is CASSGTGRSYEQYF. The CDR3 DNA reads TGTGCCAGCAGTGGGACAGGACGCTCCTACGAGCAGTACTTC.

This chain links TRBV9 with TRBJ2-4, with 8 bases lining up with TRBD2. CDR1 SGDLS and CDR2 YYNGEE come from the germline V gene. V lost 4 bases, J lost 3 bases, and 9 bases stayed unmatched. The CDR3 has 16 amino acids. The CDR3 sequence is CASSPKASGFKNIQYF. CDR3 coding DNA: TGTGCCAGCAGCCCTAAGGCTAGCGGGTTCAAAAACATTCAGTACTTC.

The chain combines TRBV12-3 or TRBV12-4 with TRBJ2-5; tentatively, D is TRBD2 (5 bases). V lost 3 bases and J 5 bases, leaving 10 bases between the germline ends. The CDR3 runs 13 residues. CDR3 amino acids: CASSLGQRETQYF. CDR3 coding DNA: TGTGCCAGCAGTTTGGGCCAGCGGGAGACCCAGTACTTC.

This clonotype was observed a few times. The chain couples TRBV27 to TRBJ2-2; D is possibly TRBD1 (6 bases). Trimming pared 5 bases from V and 2 bases from J, leaving 15 bases between. The CDR3 runs to 16 residues. CDR1 and CDR2 from the germline V gene are MNHEY and SMNVEV (reference sequence). For the CDR3, the DNA is TGTGCCAGCAGTCTAAAGTGGGGGCCTAACACCGGGGAGCTGTTTTTT. Translation: CASSLKWGPNTGELFF.

This clonotype was recorded many times. The chain employs TRBV6-6 and TRBJ2-7; weak D call: TRBD2 (6 bases). V gave up 0 bases and J gave up 5 bases, with 11 bases separating them. Germline-derived CDR1 and CDR2 are MNHNY and SVGAGI (reference sequence). The CDR3 runs to 14 residues. The CDR3 spells CASSYSEGSNEQYF. As DNA, the CDR3 is TGTGCCAGCAGTTACTCGGAGGGTAGCAACGAGCAGTACTTC.

This clonotype came up many times. V and J are TRBV7-3 and TRBJ2-1; 10 nucleotides agree with TRBD2. J lost 8 bases, V lost 5 bases, and 9 bases had no gene match. The CDR3 runs to 15 residues. The V gene's germline CDR1 is SGHTA and CDR2 FQGTGA. The CDR3 sequence is CASSRGAGGRDEQFF. Written as DNA, the CDR3 is TGTGCCAGCAGCCGGGGAGCGGGAGGGCGCGATGAGCAGTTCTTC.

This clonotype was counted ten times or more. The V gene is TRBV12-3 or TRBV12-4, the J gene TRBJ1-5, with 9 bases that match TRBD1. J gave up 3 bases and V 4 bases, and 4 bases lay outside the gene matches. This CDR3 is built from 15 residues. The CDR3 bases are TGTGCCAGCAGTTCCCGGGACAGGGCCAATCAGCCCCAGCATTTT. Translated: CASSSRDRANQPQHF.

The J gene is TRBJ2-7, the V gene TRBV20-1; D may be TRBD2 (5 bases). CDR3 length equals 13 residues. In germline, CDR1 is DFQATT, CDR2 SNEGSKA (reference sequence). The germline V and J ends were trimmed by 3 bases and 5 bases, with 14 bases remaining between them. The CDR3 sequence: CSASLTGSNEQYF. The DNA of the CDR3 is TGCAGTGCTAGCTTAACGGGGTCGAACGAGCAGTACTTC.

This clonotype was seen more than once but under ten times. The V call is TRBV4-2, the J call TRBJ2-1; TRBD2 aligns across 12 bases. The length of the CDR3 is 19 residues. From germline, CDR1 is LGHNA and CDR2 YNFKEQ. V lost 0 bases to trimming and J lost 6 bases; unmatched junction nucleotides: 12. The CDR3 reads CASSQEGYSSGRAPNEQFF. The CDR3, as DNA: TGTGCCAGCAGCCAAGAGGGGTACTCTAGCGGGAGGGCCCCCAATGAGCAGTTCTTC.

This clonotype was counted ten times or more. The rearrangement uses TRBV3-1 and TRBJ2-1, with D unclear. V lost 4 bases and J lost 9, with 10 bases in between. The CDR3 spans 12 residues. Germline V gene sequence: CDR1 LGHDT, CDR2 YNNKEL (reference sequence). The CDR3: CASSPWASEQFF. DNA for the CDR3: TGTGCCAGCAGCCCCTGGGCTAGTGAGCAGTTCTTC.

This clonotype was detected a few times. The chain links TRBV11-2 to TRBJ2-3; perhaps TRBD2 as D (6 bases). Germline V gene lookup returns CDR1 SGHAT and CDR2 FQNNGV. V lost 1 base and J 3 bases, leaving 11 bases between the germline ends. This CDR3 comprises 15 residues. The CDR3 DNA follows: TGTGCCAGCAGCTTAGCGGATAGCGGAACAGATACGCAGTATTTT. Its protein is CASSLADSGTDTQYF.

This clonotype has a count of ten or more. The genes are TRBV30 and TRBJ1-1; D call uncertain. The length of the CDR3 is 12 residues. Trimming cost V 3 bases and J 5 bases, with 10 bases left between them. Germline assignment: CDR1 GTSNPN and CDR2 SVGIG (reference sequence). The CDR3 region has the DNA TGTGCCTGGAGGGTCTTCCGGACTGAAGCTTTCTTT. It codes for CAWRVFRTEAFF.

The gene calls are TRBV7-2 and TRBJ2-3; 14 positions agree with TRBD2. Germline values: CDR1 SGHTA, CDR2 FQGNSA. The CDR3 has 17 amino acids. Trimming cost V 1 base and J 4 bases; bases outside gene matches: 4. As DNA, the CDR3 is TGTGCCAGCAGCTTAGAGGGACTAGCGGGAGTTGCAGATACGCAGTATTTT. It is translated as CASSLEGLAGVADTQYF.

This sequence joins TRBV7-2 and TRBJ2-1; 7 bases are shared with TRBD2. Germline V gene data show CDR1 as SGHTA and CDR2 as FQGNSA. J gave up 8 bases and V 0 bases, and 4 bases lay outside the gene matches. The CDR3 covers 14 residues. Here the CDR3 reads CASSLAGGPDEQFF. As DNA, the CDR3 is TGTGCCAGCAGCTTAGCGGGAGGGCCAGATGAGCAGTTCTTC.

This clonotype showed up many times. V usage is TRBV5-1 and J usage is TRBJ2-1, with D unresolved. The germline V gene has CDR1 SGHRS and CDR2 YFSETQ. V was trimmed by 1 base and J by 4 bases, leaving 12 bases between them. The CDR3 spans 15 residues. DNA of the CDR3: TGCGCCAGCAGCTTGTTAACGGTGGGATACAATGAGCAGTTCTTC. Translated: CASSLLTVGYNEQFF.

The chain employs TRBV5-1 and TRBJ2-7; 7 bases fit TRBD1. With 0 bases clipped from V and 6 bases from J, the junction kept 6 bases outside the gene matches. CDR3 length: 14 residues. Germline V gene data show CDR1 as SGHRS and CDR2 as YFSETQ. For the CDR3, the DNA is TGCGCCAGCAGCTTGGTTGAAGGGGGCGGCGAGCAGTACTTC. Its protein product is CASSLVEGGGEQYF. The variable domain in full, completed from reference TRBV5-1 and TRBJ2-7, reads KAGVTQTPRYLIKTRGQQVTLSCSPISGHRSVSWYQQTPGQGLQFLFEYFSETQRNKGNFPGRFSGRQFSNSRSEMNVSTLELGDSALYLCASSLVEGGGEQYFGPGTRLTVT.